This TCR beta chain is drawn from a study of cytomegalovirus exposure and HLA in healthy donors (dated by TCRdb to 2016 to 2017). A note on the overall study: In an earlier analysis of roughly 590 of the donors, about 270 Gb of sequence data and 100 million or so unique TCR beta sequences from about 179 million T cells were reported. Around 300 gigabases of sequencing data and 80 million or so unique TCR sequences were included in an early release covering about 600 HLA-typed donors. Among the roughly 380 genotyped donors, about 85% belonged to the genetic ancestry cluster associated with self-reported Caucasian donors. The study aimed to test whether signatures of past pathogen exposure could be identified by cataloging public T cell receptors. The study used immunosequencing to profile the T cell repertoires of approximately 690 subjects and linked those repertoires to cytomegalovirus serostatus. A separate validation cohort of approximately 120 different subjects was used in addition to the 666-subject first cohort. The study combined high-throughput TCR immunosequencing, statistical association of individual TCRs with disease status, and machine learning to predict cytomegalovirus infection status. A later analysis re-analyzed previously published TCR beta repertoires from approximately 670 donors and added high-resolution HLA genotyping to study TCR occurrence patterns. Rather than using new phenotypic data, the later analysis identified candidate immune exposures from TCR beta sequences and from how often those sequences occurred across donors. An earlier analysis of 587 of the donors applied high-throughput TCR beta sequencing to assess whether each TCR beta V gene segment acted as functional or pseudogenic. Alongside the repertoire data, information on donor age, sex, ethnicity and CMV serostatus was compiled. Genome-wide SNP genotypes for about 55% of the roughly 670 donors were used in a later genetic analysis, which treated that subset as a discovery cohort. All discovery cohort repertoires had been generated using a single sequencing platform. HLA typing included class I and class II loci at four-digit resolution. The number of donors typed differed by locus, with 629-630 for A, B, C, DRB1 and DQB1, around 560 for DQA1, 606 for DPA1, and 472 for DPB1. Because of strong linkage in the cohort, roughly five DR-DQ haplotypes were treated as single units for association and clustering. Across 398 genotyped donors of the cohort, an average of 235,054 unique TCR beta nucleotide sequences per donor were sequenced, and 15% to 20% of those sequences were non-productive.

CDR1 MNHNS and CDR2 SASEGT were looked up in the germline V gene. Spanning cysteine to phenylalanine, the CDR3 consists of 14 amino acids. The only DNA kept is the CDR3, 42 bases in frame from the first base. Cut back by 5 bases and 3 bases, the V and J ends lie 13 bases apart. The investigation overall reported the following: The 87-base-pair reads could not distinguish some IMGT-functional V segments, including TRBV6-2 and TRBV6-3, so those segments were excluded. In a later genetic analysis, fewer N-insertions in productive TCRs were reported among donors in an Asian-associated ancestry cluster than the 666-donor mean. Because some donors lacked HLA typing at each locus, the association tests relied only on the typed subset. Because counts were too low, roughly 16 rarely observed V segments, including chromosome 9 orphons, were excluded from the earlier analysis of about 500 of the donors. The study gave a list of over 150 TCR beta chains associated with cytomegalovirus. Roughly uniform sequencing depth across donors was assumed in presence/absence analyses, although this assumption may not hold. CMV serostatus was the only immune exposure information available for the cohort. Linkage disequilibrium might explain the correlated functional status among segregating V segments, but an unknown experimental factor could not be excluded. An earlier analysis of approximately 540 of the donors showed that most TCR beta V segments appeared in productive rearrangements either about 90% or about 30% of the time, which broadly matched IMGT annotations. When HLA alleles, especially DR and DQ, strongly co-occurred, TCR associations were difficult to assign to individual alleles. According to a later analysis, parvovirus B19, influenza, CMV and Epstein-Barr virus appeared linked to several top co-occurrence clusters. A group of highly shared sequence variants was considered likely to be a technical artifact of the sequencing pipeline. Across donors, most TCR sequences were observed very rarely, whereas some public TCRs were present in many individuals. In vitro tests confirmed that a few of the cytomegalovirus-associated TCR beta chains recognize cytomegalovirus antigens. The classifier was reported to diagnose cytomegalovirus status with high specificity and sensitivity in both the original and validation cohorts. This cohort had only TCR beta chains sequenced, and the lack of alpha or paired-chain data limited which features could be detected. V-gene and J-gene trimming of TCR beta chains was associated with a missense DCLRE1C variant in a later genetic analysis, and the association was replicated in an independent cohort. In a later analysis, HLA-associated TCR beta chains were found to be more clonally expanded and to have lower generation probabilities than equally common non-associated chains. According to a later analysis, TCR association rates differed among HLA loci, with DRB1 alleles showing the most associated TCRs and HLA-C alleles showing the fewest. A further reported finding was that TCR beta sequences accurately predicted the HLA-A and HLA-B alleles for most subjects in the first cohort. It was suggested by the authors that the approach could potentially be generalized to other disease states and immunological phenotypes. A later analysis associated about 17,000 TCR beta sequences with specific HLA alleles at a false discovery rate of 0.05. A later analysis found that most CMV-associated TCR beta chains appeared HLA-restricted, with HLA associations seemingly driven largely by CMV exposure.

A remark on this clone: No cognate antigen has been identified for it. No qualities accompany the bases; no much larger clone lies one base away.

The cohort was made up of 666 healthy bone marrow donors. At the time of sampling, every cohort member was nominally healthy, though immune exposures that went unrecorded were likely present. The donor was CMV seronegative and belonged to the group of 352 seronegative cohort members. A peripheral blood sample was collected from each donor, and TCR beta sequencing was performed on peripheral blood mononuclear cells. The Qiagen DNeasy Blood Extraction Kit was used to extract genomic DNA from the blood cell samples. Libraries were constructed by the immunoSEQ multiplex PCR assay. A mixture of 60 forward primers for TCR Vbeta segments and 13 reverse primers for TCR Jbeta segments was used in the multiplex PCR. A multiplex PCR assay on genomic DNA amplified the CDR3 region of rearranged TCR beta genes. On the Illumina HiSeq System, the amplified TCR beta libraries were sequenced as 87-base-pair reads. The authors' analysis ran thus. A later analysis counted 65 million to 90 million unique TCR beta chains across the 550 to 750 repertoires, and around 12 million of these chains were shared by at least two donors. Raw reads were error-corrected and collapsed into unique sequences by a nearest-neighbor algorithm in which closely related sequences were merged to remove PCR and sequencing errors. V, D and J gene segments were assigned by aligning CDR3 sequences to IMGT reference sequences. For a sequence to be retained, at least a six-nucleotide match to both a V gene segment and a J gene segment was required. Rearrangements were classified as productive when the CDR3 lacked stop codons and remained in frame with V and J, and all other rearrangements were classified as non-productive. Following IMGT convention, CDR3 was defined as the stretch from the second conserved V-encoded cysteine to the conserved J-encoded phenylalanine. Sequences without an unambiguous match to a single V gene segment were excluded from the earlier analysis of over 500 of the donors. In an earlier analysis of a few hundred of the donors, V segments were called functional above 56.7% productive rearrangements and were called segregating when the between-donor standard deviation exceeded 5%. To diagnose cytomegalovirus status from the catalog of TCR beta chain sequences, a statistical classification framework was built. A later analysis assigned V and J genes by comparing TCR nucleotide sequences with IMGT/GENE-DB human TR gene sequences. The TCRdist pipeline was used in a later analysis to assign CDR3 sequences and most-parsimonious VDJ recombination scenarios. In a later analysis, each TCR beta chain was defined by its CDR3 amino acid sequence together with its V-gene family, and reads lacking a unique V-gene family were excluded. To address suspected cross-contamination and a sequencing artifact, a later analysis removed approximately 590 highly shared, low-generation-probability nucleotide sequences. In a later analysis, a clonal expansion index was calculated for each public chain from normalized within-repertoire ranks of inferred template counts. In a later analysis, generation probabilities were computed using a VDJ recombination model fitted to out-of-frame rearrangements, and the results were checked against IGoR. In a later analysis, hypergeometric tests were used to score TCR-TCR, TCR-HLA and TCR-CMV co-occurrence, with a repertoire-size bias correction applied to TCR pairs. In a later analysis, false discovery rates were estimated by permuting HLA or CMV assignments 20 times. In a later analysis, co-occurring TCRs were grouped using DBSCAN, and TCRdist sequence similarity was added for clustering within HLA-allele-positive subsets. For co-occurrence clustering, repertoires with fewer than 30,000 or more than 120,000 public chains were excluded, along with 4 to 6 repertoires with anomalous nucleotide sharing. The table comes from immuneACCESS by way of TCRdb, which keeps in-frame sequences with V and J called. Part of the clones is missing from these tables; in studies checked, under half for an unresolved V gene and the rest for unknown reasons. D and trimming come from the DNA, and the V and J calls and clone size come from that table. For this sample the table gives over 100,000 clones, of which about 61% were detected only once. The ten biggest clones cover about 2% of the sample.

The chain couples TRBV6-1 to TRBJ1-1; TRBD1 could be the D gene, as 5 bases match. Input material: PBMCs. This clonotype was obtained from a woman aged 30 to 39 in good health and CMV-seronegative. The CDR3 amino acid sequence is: CASSYSQEDTEAFF. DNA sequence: TGTGCCAGCAGTTATTCACAGGAAGACACTGAAGCTTTCTTT.